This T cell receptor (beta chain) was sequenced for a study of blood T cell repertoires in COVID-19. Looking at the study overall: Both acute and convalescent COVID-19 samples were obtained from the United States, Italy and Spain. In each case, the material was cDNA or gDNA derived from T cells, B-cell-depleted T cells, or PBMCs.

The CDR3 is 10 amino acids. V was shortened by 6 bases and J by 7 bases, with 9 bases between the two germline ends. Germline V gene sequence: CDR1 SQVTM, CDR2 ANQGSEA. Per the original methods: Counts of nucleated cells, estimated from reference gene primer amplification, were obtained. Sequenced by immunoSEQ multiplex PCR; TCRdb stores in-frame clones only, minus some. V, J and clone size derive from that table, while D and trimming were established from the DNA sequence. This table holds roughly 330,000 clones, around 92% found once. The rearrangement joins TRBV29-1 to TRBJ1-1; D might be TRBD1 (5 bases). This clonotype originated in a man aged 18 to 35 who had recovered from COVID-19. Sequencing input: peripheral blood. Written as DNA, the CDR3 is TGCAGCGTGCTCGACAGTGAAGCTTTCTTT. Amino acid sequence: CSVLDSEAFF.